These T cell receptor beta chains were read from a single sample in a study of blood T cell repertoires in COVID-19. The assay was immunoSEQ multiplex PCR, and TCRdb's table has in-frame clones only and misses some. Among around 140,000 clones listed, 81% were seen once. Material for sequencing was peripheral blood. These receptors were taken from a human donor in a cohort sampled during active COVID-19. Each CDR3 is given with its conserved first and last residue. The D gene is left open where the match is weak. Not every row has a clone size; where given, it reads once, few, many or a size class.

>-|TRBV6-5|-|TRBJ2-7
TGTGCCAGCAGTTACGGGCAGTATGGATTCTACGAGCAGTACTTC
CASSYGQYGFYEQYF
>TRBD2|TRBV18|once|TRBJ2-7
TGTGCCAGCTCCGGGACTAGCACCAACGAGCAGTACTTC
CASSGTSTNEQYF
>-|TRBV18|-|TRBJ2-2
TGTGCCAGCTCACCACCGGGACATATTAACACCGGGGAGCTGTTTTTT
CASSPPGHINTGELFF
>TRBD1|TRBV10-3|-|TRBJ2-7
TGTGCCATCAGTGAGTCGGGACAGGGGTATTGGGGCGAGCAGTACTTC
CAISESGQGYWGEQYF
>-|TRBV7-3|once|TRBJ2-7
TGTGCCAGCAGCCGCGGACTAAACTACGAGCAGTACTTC
CASSRGLNYEQYF
>TRBD1|TRBV27|-|TRBJ1-5
TGTGCCAGCAGGGCGTGGGAAGGACAGGATAGCAATCAGCCCCAGCATTTT
CASRAWEGQDSNQPQHF
>-|TRBV16|-|TRBJ2-5
TGTGCCAGCAGCTCCGGGCGGCTAGGGGTTTCAGAGACCCAGTACTTC
CASSSGRLGVSETQYF
>-|TRBV7-2|-|TRBJ2-7
TGTGCCAGCAGCTCCACAGGGAATCCCTCGTACGAGCAGTACTTC
CASSSTGNPSYEQYF
>-|TRBV11-2|-|TRBJ2-1
TGTGCCAGCAGCTTATCTTACTATACCACCTACAATGAGCAGTTCTTC
CASSLSYYTTYNEQFF
>TRBD1|TRBV18|-|TRBJ1-1
TGTGCCAGCTCACCACCCGGGACAGACGGTAGAGCTTTCTTT
CASSPPGTDGRAFF